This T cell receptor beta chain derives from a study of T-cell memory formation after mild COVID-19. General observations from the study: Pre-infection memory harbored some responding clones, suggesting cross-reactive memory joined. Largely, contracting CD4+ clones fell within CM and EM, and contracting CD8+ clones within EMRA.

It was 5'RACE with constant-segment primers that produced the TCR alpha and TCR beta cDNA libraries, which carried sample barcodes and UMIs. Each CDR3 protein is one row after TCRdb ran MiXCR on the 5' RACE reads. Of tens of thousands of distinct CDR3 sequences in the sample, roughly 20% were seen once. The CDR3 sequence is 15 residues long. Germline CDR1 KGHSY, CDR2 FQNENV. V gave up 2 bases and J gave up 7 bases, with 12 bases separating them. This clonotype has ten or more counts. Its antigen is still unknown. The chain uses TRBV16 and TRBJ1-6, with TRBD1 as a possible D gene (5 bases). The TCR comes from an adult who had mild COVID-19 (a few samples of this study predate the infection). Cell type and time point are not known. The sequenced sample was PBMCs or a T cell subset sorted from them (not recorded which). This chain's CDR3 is CASSQNRTPNSPLHF. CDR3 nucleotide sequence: TGTGCCAGCAGCCAAAATCGGACACCAAATTCACCCCTCCACTTT. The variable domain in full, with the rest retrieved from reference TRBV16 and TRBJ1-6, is GEEVAQTPKHLVRGEGQKAKLYCAPIKGHSYVFWYQQVLKNEFKFLISFQNENVFDETGMPKERFSAKCLPNSPCSLEIQATKLEDSAVYFCASSQNRTPNSPLHFGNGTRLTVT.